This T cell receptor (beta chain) was identified during a study of T cells in Graves' hyperthyroidism and ophthalmopathy. The source material, RNA transcripts, was used to amplify TCR beta CDR3 regions. HTBI primers were used for first-round RT-PCR of the TCR CDR3. In TCRdb, the multiplex PCR reads were re-called with MiXCR into one record per CDR3 protein. The data hold approximately 610,000 distinct CDR3 sequences, with around 17% observed a single time. Across 18 months, stable Graves' hyperthyroidism was marked by no progression to ophthalmopathy. The study left out patients who had uncontrolled infection, other autoimmune disease, pregnancy or lactation. The source of the PBMCs was over 8.5 ml of fresh peripheral blood. This clonotype was observed a few times. Its antigen remains unidentified. V lost 6 bases and J 5 bases, leaving 15 bases between the germline ends. The germline V gene encodes CDR1 KGHDR and CDR2 SFDVKD. The CDR3 totals 14 residues.

Broader study findings: Researchers found most expanded thyroid clonotypes above 0.001 in blood as well.

The sequenced sample consisted of blood. The chain couples TRBV24-1 to TRBJ2-5; D is unresolved. The receptor was derived from a woman aged 18-29 years with Graves' hyperthyroidism. CDR3 residues: CATSNEPVGETQYF. The CDR3 DNA reads as TGTGCCACCAGTAATGAACCGGTAGGGGAGACCCAGTACTTC.